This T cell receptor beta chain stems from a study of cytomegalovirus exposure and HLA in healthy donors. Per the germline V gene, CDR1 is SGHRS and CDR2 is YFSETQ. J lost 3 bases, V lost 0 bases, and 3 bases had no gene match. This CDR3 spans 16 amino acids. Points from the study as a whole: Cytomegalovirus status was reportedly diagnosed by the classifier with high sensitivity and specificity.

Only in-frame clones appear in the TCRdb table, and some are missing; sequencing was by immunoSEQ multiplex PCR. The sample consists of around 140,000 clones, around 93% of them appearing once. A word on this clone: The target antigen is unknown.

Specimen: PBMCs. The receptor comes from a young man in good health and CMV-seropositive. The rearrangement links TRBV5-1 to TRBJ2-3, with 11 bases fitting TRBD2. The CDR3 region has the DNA TGCGCCAGCAGCTTGGCAACTAGCGGGAGTACAGATACGCAGTATTTT. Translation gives CASSLATSGSTDTQYF.